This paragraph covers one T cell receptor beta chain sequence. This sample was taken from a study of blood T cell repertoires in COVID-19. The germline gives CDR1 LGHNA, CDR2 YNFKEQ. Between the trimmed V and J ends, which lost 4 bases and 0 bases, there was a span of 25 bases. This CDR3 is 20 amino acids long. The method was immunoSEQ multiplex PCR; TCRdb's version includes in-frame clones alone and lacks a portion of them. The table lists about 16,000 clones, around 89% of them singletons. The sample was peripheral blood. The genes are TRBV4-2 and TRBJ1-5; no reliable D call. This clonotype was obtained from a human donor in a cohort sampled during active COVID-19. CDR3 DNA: TGTGCCAGCAGCCGCCGGATCGACACCGCTAATTCCATTAGCAATCAGCCCCAGCATTTT. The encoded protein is CASSRRIDTANSISNQPQHF.